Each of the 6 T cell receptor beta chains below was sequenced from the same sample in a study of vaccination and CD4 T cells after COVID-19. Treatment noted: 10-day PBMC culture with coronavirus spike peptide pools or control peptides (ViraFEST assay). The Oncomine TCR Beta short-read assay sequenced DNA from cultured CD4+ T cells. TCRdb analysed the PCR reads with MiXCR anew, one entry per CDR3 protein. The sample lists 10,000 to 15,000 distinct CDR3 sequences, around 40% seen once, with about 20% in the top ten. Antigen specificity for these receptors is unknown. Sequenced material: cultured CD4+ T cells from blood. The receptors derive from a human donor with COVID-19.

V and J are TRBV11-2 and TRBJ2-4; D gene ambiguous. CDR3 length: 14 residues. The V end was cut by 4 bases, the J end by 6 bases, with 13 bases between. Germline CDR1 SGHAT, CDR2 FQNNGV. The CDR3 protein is CASSSHLGGNIQYF. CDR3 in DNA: TGTGCCAGCAGCTCCCACTTAGGCGGAAACATTCAGTACTTC.

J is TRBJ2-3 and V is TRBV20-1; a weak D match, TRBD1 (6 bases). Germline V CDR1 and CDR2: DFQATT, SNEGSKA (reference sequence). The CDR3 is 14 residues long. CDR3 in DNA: TGCAGCGTTCAAAGGACAGTTGGCACAGATACGCAGTATTTT. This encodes CSVQRTVGTDTQYF.

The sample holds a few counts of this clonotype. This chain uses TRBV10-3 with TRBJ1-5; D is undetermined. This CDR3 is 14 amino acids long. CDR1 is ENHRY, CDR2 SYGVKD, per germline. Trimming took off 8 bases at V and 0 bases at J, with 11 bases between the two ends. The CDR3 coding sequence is TGTGCCATCGGCCCACAGTATAGCAATCAGCCCCAGCATTTT. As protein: CAIGPQYSNQPQHF.

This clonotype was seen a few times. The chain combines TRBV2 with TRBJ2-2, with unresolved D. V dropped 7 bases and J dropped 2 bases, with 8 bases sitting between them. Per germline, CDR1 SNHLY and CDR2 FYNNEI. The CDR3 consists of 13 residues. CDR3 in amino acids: CASTVDNTGELFF. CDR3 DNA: TGTGCCAGCACCGTGGACAACACCGGGGAGCTGTTTTTT.

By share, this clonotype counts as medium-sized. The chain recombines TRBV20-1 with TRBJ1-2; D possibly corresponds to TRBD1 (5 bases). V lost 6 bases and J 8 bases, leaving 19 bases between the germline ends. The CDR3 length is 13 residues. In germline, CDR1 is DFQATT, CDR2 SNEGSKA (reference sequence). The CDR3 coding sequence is TGCAGTGCCCTAGCAGACAGCTTCGAAGGCTACACCTTC. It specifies CSALADSFEGYTF.

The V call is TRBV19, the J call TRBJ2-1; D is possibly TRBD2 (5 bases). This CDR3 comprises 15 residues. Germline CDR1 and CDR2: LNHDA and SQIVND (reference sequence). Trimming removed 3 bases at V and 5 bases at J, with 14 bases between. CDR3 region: CASSMSSGYHNEQFF. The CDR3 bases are TGTGCCAGTAGTATGAGCTCGGGGTACCACAATGAGCAGTTCTTC.